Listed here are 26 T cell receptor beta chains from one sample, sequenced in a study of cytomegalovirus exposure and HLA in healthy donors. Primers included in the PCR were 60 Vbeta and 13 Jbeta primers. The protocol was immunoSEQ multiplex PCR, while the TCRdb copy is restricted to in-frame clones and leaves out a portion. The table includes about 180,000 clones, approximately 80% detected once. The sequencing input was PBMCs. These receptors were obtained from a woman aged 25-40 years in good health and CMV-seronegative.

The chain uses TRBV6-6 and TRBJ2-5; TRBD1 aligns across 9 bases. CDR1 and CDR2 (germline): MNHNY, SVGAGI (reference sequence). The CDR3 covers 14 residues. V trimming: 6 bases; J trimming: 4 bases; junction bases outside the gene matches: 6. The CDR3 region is CASRNGQGIETQYF. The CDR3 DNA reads TGTGCCAGCAGGAATGGACAGGGGATAGAGACCCAGTACTTC.

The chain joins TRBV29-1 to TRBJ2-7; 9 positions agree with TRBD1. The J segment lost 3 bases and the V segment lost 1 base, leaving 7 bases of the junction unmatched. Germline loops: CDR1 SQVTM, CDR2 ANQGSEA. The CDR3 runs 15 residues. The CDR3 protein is CSVEGGGQGLYEQYF. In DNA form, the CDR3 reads TGCAGCGTTGAAGGGGGGGGACAGGGACTCTACGAGCAGTACTTC.

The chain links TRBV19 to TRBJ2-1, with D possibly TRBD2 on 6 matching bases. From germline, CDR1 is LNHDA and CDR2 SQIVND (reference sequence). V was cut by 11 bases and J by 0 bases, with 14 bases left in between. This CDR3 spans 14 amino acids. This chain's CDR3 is CAAGGVSSYNEQFF. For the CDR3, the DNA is TGTGCCGCGGGCGGGGTGAGCTCCTACAATGAGCAGTTCTTC.

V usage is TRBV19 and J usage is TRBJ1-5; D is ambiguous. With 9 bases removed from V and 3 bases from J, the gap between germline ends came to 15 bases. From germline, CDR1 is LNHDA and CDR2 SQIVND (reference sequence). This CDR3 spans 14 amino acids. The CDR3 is CASRTSGFNQPQHF. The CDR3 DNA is TGTGCCAGCAGAACTTCGGGGTTCAATCAGCCCCAGCATTTT.

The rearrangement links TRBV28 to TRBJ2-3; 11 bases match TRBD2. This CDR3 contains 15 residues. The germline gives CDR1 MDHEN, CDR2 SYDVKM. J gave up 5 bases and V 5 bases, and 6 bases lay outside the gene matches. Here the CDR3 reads CASSLLAGGIDTQYF. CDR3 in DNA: TGTGCCAGCAGTCTCCTAGCGGGAGGAATAGATACGCAGTATTTT.

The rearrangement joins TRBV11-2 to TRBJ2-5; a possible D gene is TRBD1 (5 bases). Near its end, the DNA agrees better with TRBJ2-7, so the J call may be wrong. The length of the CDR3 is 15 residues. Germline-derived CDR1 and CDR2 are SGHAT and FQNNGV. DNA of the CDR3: TGTGCCAGCAGCTTCGGCTCTACAGGCTCCTACGAGCAGTACTTC. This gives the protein CASSFGSTGSYEQYF.

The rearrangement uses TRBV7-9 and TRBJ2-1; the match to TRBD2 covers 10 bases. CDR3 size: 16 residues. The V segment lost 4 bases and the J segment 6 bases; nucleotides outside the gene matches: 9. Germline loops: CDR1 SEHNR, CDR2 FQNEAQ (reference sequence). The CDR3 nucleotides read TGTGCCAGCAGCTCAACGACTAGCGGGCCCCGCAATGAGCAGTTCTTC. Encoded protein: CASSSTTSGPRNEQFF. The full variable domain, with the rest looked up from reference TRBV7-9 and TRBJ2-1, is DTGVSQNPRHKITKRGQNVTFRCDPISEHNRLYWYRQTLGQGPEFLTYFQNEAQLEKSRLLSDRFSAERPKGSFSTLEIQRTEQGDSAMYLCASSSTTSGPRNEQFFGPGTRLTVL.

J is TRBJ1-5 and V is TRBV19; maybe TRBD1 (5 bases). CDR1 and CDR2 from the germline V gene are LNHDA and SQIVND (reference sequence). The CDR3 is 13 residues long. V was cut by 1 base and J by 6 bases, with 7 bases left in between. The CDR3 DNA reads TGTGCCAGTAGTATAGGGGGGGTTCAGCCCCAGCATTTT. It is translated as CASSIGGVQPQHF.

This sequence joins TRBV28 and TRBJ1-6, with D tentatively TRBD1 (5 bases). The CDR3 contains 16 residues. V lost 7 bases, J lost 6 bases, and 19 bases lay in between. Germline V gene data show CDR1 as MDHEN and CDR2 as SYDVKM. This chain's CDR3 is CASTLGGIRGNSPLHF. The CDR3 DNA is TGTGCCAGCACCCTCGGGGGGATTCGGGGTAATTCACCCCTCCACTTT.

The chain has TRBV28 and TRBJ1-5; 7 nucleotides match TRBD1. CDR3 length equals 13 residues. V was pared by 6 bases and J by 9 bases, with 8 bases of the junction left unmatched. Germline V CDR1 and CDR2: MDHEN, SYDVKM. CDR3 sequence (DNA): TGTGCCAGCAGCTACGACAGGGTAAGGCCCCAGCATTTT. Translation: CASSYDRVRPQHF. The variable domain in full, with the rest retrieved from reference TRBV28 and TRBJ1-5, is DVKVTQSSRYLVKRTGEKVFLECVQDMDHENMFWYRQDPGLGLRLIYFSYDVKMKEKGDIPEGYSVSREKKERFSLILESASTNQTSMYLCASSYDRVRPQHFGDGTRLSIL.

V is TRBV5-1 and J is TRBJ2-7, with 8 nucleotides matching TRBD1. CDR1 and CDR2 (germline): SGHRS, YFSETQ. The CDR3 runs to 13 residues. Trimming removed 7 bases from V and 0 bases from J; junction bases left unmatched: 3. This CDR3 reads CASRTGSSYEQYF. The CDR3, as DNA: TGCGCCAGCCGGACAGGGAGCTCCTACGAGCAGTACTTC. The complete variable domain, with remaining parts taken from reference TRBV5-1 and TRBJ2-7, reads KAGVTQTPRYLIKTRGQQVTLSCSPISGHRSVSWYQQTPGQGLQFLFEYFSETQRNKGNFPGRFSGRQFSNSRSEMNVSTLELGDSALYLCASRTGSSYEQYFGPGTRLTVT.

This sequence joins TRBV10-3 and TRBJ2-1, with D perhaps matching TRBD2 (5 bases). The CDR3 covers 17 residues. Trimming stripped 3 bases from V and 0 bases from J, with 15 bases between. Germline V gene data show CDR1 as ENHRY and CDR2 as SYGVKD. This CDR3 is CAISDPTRSGSYNEQFF. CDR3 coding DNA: TGTGCCATCAGTGACCCAACTAGGTCAGGCTCCTACAATGAGCAGTTCTTC.

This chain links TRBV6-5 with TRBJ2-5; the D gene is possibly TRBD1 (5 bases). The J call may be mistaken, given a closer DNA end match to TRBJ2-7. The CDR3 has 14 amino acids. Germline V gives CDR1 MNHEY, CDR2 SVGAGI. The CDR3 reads CASSYSGLGYEQYF. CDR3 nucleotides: TGTGCCAGCAGTTACTCGGGGCTGGGCTACGAGCAGTACTTC.

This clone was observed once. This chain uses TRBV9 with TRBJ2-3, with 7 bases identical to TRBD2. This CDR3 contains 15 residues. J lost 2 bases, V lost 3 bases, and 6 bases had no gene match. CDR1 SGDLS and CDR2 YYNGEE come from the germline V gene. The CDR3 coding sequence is TGTGCCAGCAGCGCCCCCAGCGGGATCACAGATACGCAGTATTTT. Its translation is CASSAPSGITDTQYF.

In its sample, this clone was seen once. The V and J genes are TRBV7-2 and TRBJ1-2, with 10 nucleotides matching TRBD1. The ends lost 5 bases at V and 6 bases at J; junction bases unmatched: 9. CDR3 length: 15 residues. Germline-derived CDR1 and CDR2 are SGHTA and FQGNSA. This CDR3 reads CASSTRQGAGDGYTF. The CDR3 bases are TGTGCCAGCAGCACCAGACAGGGGGCTGGGGATGGCTACACCTTC. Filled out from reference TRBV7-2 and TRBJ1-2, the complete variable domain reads GAGVSQSPSNKVTEKGKDVELRCDPISGHTALYWYRQSLGQGLEFLIYFQGNSAPDKSGLPSDRFSAERTGGSVSTLTIQRTQQEDSAVYLCASSTRQGAGDGYTFGSGTRLTVV.

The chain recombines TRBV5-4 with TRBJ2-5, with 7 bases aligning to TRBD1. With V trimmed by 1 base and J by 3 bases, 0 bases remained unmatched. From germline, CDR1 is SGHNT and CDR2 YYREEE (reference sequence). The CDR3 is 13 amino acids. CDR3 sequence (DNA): TGTGCCAGCAGCTTGACAGGGGAAGAGACCCAGTACTTC. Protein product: CASSLTGEETQYF. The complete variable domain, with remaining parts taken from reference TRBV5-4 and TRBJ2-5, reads ETGVTQSPTHLIKTRGQQVTLRCSSQSGHNTVSWYQQALGQGPQFIFQYYREEENGRGNFPPRFSGLQFPNYSSELNVNALELDDSALYLCASSLTGEETQYFGPGTRLLVL.

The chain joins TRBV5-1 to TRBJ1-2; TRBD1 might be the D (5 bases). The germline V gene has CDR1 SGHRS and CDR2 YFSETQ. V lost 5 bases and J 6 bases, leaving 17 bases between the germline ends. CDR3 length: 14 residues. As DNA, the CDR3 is TGCGCCAGCAGGTCGGGACTCCGGGAGAATGGCTACACCTTC. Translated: CASRSGLRENGYTF.

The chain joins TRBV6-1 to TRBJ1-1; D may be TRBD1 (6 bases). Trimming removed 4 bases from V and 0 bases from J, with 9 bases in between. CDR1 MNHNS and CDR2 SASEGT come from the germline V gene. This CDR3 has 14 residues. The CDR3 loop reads CASSGQEMNTEAFF. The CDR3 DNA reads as TGTGCCAGCAGTGGACAGGAGATGAACACTGAAGCTTTCTTT.

The CDR3 DNA reads TGCGCCAGCAGCCAAGACCTGAGGACAGGGGATGAAAAACTGTTTTTT. This codes for CASSQDLRTGDEKLFF. This chain links TRBV4-3 with TRBJ1-4; 9 bases line up with TRBD1. There are 16 residues in the CDR3. The germline V gene has CDR1 LGHNA and CDR2 YSLEER. The V and J ends lost 0 bases and 6 bases, in that order; junction bases with no gene match: 5.

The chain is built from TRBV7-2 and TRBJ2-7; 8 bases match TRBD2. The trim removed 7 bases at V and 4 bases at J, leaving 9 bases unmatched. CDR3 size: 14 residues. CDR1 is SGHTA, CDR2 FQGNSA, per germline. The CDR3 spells CASTSGTRTYEQYF. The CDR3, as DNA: TGTGCCAGCACCTCCGGGACTAGAACGTACGAGCAGTACTTC.

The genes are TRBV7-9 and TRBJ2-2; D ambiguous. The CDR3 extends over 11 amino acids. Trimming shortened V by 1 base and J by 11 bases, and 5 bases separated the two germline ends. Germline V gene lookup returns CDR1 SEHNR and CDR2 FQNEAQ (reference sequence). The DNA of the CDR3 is TGTGCCAGCAGCTTAGGGGCAGAGCTGTTTTTT. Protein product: CASSLGAELFF.

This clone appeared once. The CDR3 DNA reads TGCGCCAGCAGCGGATACACGGGGGGCTCCTACGAGCAGTACTTC. It yields the protein CASSGYTGGSYEQYF. The chain joins TRBV5-1 to TRBJ2-7; 7 bases are shared with TRBD2. Per germline, CDR1 SGHRS and CDR2 YFSETQ. This CDR3 is 15 amino acids long. V was pared by 4 bases and J by 0 bases, with 7 bases of the junction left unmatched.

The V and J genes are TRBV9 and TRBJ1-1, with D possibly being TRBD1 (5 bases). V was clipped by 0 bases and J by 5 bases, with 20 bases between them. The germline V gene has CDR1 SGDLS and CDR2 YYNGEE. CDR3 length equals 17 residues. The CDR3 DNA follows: TGTGCCAGCAGCGTAGGCATATGGATTGGGGGGAGGACTGAAGCTTTCTTT. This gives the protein CASSVGIWIGGRTEAFF.

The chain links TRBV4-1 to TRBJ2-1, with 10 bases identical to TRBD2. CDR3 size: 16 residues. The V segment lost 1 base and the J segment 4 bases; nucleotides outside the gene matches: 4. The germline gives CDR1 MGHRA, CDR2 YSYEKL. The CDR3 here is CASSQAASGSYNEQFF. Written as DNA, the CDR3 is TGCGCCAGCAGCCAAGCAGCTAGCGGGAGTTACAATGAGCAGTTCTTC.

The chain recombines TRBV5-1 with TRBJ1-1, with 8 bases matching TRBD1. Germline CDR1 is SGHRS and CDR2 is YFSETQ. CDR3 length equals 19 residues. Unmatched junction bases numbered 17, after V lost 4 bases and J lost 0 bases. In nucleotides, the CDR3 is TGCGCCAGCAGCGTGCCCAGAGCCGGGACAGGCTTCATGAACACTGAAGCTTTCTTT. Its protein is CASSVPRAGTGFMNTEAFF. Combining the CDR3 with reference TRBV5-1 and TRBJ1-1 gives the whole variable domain KAGVTQTPRYLIKTRGQQVTLSCSPISGHRSVSWYQQTPGQGLQFLFEYFSETQRNKGNFPGRFSGRQFSNSRSEMNVSTLELGDSALYLCASSVPRAGTGFMNTEAFFGQGTRLTVV.

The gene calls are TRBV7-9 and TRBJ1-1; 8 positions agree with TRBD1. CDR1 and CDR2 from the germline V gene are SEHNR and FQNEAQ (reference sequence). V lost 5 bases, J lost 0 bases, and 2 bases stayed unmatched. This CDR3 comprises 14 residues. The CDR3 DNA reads TGTGCCAGCAGCCGACAGGGGATGAACACTGAAGCTTTCTTT. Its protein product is CASSRQGMNTEAFF.